This T cell receptor (beta chain) appears in the sequencing data of a study of cytomegalovirus exposure and HLA in healthy donors. Study findings and constraints: The study designated 150 or so TCR beta chains cytomegalovirus-associated.

Here immunoSEQ multiplex PCR was the method, and the copy in TCRdb shows in-frame clones only, minus some. The sample contains 100,000 to 150,000 clones, 89% of which appear only once. CDR3 size: 17 residues. Germline values: CDR1 SGHDN, CDR2 FVKESK. The ends lost 1 base at V and 0 bases at J; junction bases unmatched: 6. A word on this clone: Its target is not known.

This rearrangement joins TRBV14 to TRBJ2-3; 8 bases align to TRBD2. Sequencing input: PBMCs. This TCR was sampled from a woman under 30 in good health and CMV-seronegative. The CDR3 protein is CASSQGVAGISTDTQYF. CDR3 bases: TGTGCCAGCAGCCAAGGGGTAGCGGGGATTAGCACAGATACGCAGTATTTT.